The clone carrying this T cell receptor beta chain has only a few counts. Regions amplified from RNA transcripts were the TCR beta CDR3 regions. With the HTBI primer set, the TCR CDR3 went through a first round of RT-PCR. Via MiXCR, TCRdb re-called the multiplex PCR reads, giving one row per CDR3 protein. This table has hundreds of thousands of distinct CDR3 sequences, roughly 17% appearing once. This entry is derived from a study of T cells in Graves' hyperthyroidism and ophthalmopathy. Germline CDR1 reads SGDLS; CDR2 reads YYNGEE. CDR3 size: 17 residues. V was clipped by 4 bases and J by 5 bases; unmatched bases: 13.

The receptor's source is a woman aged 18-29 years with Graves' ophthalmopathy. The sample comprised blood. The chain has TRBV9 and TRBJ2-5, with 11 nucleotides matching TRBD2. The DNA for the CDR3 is TGTGCCAGCAGCTCGCAAACCGGGACTAGCGGCTGGGAGACCCAGTACTTC. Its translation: CASSSQTGTSGWETQYF.